Given below is one T cell receptor (beta chain) in context. The source of the sample is a study of blood T cell repertoires in COVID-19. Study information: PBMCs, B-cell-depleted T cells, or T cells provided the cDNA or gDNA that made up the material.

Sequenced by immunoSEQ multiplex PCR; TCRdb stores in-frame clones only, minus some. The table records a few hundred thousand clones, about nine tenths of them present only once. Participants were aged roughly 18 to 89 years from approximately 23 US areas. V shed 4 bases, J shed 4 bases, and the junction held 6 bases outside the gene matches. The CDR3 consists of 14 residues. Germline V gene sequence: CDR1 SGHRS, CDR2 YFSETQ. Material for sequencing was PBMCs or T cells enriched from blood (not recorded which). J is TRBJ1-1 and V is TRBV5-1; TRBD1 aligns across 8 bases. The sequence was collected from a woman in her 30s who had been exposed to COVID-19. CDR3 nucleotides: TGCGCCAGCAGCGTCGGACAGGGCGGCACTGAAGCTTTCTTT. Translated: CASSVGQGGTEAFF.